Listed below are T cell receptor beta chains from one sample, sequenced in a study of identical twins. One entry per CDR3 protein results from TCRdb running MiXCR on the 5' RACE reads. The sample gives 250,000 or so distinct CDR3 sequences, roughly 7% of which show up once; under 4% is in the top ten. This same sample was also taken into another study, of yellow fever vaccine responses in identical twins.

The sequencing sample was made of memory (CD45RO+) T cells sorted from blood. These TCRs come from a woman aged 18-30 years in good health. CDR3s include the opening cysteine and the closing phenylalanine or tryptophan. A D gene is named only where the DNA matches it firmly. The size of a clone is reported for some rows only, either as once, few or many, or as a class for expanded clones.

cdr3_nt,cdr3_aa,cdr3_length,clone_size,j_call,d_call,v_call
TGTGCCATCAGTGTGGACAGAGATGGCTACACCTTC,CAISVDRDGYTF,12,-,TRBJ1-2,-,TRBV10-3
TGCAGTGCCGCAACAGGGGTTGGCAATCAGCCCCAGCATTTT,CSAATGVGNQPQHF,14,many,TRBJ1-5,TRBD1,TRBV20-1
TGTGCCAGCAGGACCTCGATAGGTTGGGACACAGATACGCAGTATTTT,CASRTSIGWDTDTQYF,16,many,TRBJ2-3,-,TRBV28
TGTGCCAGCAGCTTGACCCCAGGGAACACCGGGGAGCTGTTTTTT,CASSLTPGNTGELFF,15,few,TRBJ2-2,-,TRBV11-2
TGTGCCAGCAGCGTAGAAGAGGGGGCTATGGCTTTCTTT,CASSVEEGAMAFF,13,many,TRBJ1-1,TRBD1,TRBV9
TGTGCCAGCAGCTTGGAAATAAGCGGACAGGCCTACACCTTC,CASSLEISGQAYTF,14,-,TRBJ1-2,TRBD1,TRBV7-8
TGCGCCAGCAGCACACAGGGGAATGAAGCTTTCTTT,CASSTQGNEAFF,12,few,TRBJ1-1,TRBD1,TRBV5-1
TGTGCCAGCTCACCAAAGGGACAGGGAGGGTCGGATGGCTACACCTTC,CASSPKGQGGSDGYTF,16,-,TRBJ1-2,TRBD1,TRBV18
TGTGCCATCCTACAGGGGTGGAGCGCCATGAACACTGAAGCTTTCTTT,CAILQGWSAMNTEAFF,16,few,TRBJ1-1,TRBD1,TRBV6-1
TGCAGTGCCGCCACTAGCGGCAAAAACATTCAGTACTTC,CSAATSGKNIQYF,13,few,TRBJ2-4,TRBD2,TRBV20-1
TGTGCCAGCAGCTTAGGGGGGCCGAGCACTGAAGCTTTCTTT,CASSLGGPSTEAFF,14,few,TRBJ1-1,-,TRBV11-3
TGTGCCAGCAGCTTTCGGGACGGTTCCTACGAGCAGTACTTC,CASSFRDGSYEQYF,14,many,TRBJ2-7,-,TRBV5-6
TGTGCCAGCAGCGAAGCCGGGACAGGCTCCTACAATGAGCAGTTCTTC,CASSEAGTGSYNEQFF,16,-,TRBJ2-1,TRBD1,TRBV28
TGTGCCAGCAGCGCACAGGGGGCTAATTCACCCCTCCACTTT,CASSAQGANSPLHF,14,few,TRBJ1-6,TRBD1,TRBV9
TGTGCCAGCAGCCGGACAGGGGGCAATGAGCAGTTCTTC,CASSRTGGNEQFF,13,many,TRBJ2-1,TRBD1,TRBV12-3/TRBV12-4
TGCAGTGCCCTTAAGGGGGGGGGACAGTACAATGAGCAGTTCTTC,CSALKGGGQYNEQFF,15,few,TRBJ2-1,-,TRBV20-1
TGCAGTGCTAGTAGAAGGGATGGCTACACCTTC,CSASRRDGYTF,11,few,TRBJ1-2,-,TRBV20-1
TGTGCCAGCAGCTTAATGGGTGATACGCAGTATTTT,CASSLMGDTQYF,12,many,TRBJ2-3,-,TRBV7-3
TGTGCCAGCCGGGGCTCCGGCAATCAGCCCCAGCATTTT,CASRGSGNQPQHF,13,many,TRBJ1-5,-,TRBV27
TGTGCCACCAGCAGGCTGACTAGCGGGCTGTACACAGATACGCAGTATTTT,CATSRLTSGLYTDTQYF,17,many,TRBJ2-3,TRBD2,TRBV15
TGTGCCATCAGTGATTCCAGATTTGATAGCAATCAGCCCCAGCATTTT,CAISDSRFDSNQPQHF,16,many,TRBJ1-5,-,TRBV10-3
TGCGCCAGCAGTGAACCGGGACTAGCGGGAGCCGAGCAGTACTTC,CASSEPGLAGAEQYF,15,many,TRBJ2-7,TRBD2,TRBV10-2
TGTGCCAGCAGTCGTAGCGGGGGGAATGCTAACACCGGGGAGCTGTTTTTT,CASSRSGGNANTGELFF,17,few,TRBJ2-2,TRBD2,TRBV7-8
TGTGCCAGCCGTAGTGGGGGCGATTACAATGAGCAGTTCTTC,CASRSGGDYNEQFF,14,-,TRBJ2-1,-,TRBV12-3/TRBV12-4
TGCGCCAGCAGGGAAACCGGGAACCCTGGAAACACCATATATTTT,CASRETGNPGNTIYF,15,many,TRBJ1-3,-,TRBV5-1
TGTGCCAGGGGCTCTGGGCTAGCGGGAGGTCTGGTCTCTGAGCAGTTCTTC,CARGSGLAGGLVSEQFF,17,once,TRBJ2-1,TRBD2,TRBV5-3
TGCGCCAGCCGTTGGGGAGCTGGGGCCAACGTCCTGACTTTC,CASRWGAGANVLTF,14,many,TRBJ2-6,-,TRBV5-1
TGCAGTGCTAGAAAACGGAACACAGATACGCAGTATTTT,CSARKRNTDTQYF,13,-,TRBJ2-3,-,TRBV20-1
TGCAGCGTAGCCGGACAGGGGGGAAACACTGAAGCTTTCTTT,CSVAGQGGNTEAFF,14,few,TRBJ1-1,TRBD1,TRBV29-1
TGTGCCATCAGTCCCGCTAGCGGGAGCACAGATACGCAGTATTTT,CAISPASGSTDTQYF,15,-,TRBJ2-3,TRBD2,TRBV10-3
TGTGCCAGCAGCCACGGACAGGGGGCGAACACCGGGGAGCTGTTTTTT,CASSHGQGANTGELFF,16,few,TRBJ2-2,TRBD1,TRBV7-9
TGTGCCAGCAGCGACAGACAGGGGACCGGCTATGGCTACACCTTC,CASSDRQGTGYGYTF,15,many,TRBJ1-2,TRBD1,TRBV7-9
TGTGCCAGCAGTATCCCTAGCGGGGGGGCCTTTAATGAGCAGTTCTTC,CASSIPSGGAFNEQFF,16,-,TRBJ2-1,TRBD2,TRBV25-1
TGTGCCAGCAGTTACAGGGTCTACTCTGGAAACACCATATATTTT,CASSYRVYSGNTIYF,15,-,TRBJ1-3,-,TRBV6-5
TGTGCCAGCAGCCGCGGACTCACGACCTCAACTAATGAAAAACTGTTTTTT,CASSRGLTTSTNEKLFF,17,few,TRBJ1-4,-,TRBV3-1
TGTGCCAGCAGTTATGCGGGAGAGACCCAGTACTTC,CASSYAGETQYF,12,many,TRBJ2-5,-,TRBV6-6
TGCGCCAGCAGTGAGGGGGGGCCCCAAGGGACCCAGTACTTC,CASSEGGPQGTQYF,14,few,TRBJ2-5,-,TRBV10-2
TGTGCCAGCAGCGAGGCTCCGGGACAAGCCAAAAACATTCAGTACTTC,CASSEAPGQAKNIQYF,16,few,TRBJ2-4,-,TRBV7-9
TGTGCCAGCAGCAATAACACAGGGAGGTGGAGTACAGATACGCAGTATTTT,CASSNNTGRWSTDTQYF,17,-,TRBJ2-3,-,TRBV21-1
TGTGCCAGCAGTTTAGGTAGATCCCCCCTCAATGAGCAGTTCTTC,CASSLGRSPLNEQFF,15,few,TRBJ2-1,-,TRBV28
TGTGCCAGCAGCAAAACCGGGACTAGCGTTAATAAATACAATGAGCAGTTCTTC,CASSKTGTSVNKYNEQFF,18,many,TRBJ2-1,TRBD2,TRBV11-2
TGTGCCAGCAGTCGCGGAGACACAACTAATGAAAAACTGTTTTTT,CASSRGDTTNEKLFF,15,-,TRBJ1-4,-,TRBV6-1
TGTGCCAGCAGTCTCCCGGACAGGCGTAATGAGCAGTTCTTC,CASSLPDRRNEQFF,14,many,TRBJ2-1,TRBD1,TRBV25-1
TGTGCCAGCAGTGCAAATACCGGGACAGGGGTCGAGCAGTACTTC,CASSANTGTGVEQYF,15,-,TRBJ2-7,TRBD1,TRBV2
TGTGCCAGCACCGAAGGTTCACTAGCGGGACGTTACAATGAGCAGTTCTTC,CASTEGSLAGRYNEQFF,17,few,TRBJ2-1,TRBD2,TRBV6-1
TGCGCCAGCAGCCTCAGGACGGAAGCTGGGTATGGCTACACCTTC,CASSLRTEAGYGYTF,15,few,TRBJ1-2,-,TRBV4-1
TGTGCCAGCAGCCAAGGGACTAGCGGACCGACAGATACGCAGTATTTT,CASSQGTSGPTDTQYF,16,-,TRBJ2-3,TRBD2,TRBV4-2
TGTGCCAGCAGTTTAGGACAGGGGGCAAGTAGCAATCAGCCCCAGCATTTT,CASSLGQGASSNQPQHF,17,many,TRBJ1-5,TRBD1,TRBV12-3/TRBV12-4
TGTGCCAGCAGCTCTAGCGGCTATTACACCGGGGAGCTGTTTTTT,CASSSSGYYTGELFF,15,many,TRBJ2-2,TRBD2,TRBV27
TGCGCCAGCAGCTTGGGGCTAGCGATCGGCAATGAGCAGTTCTTC,CASSLGLAIGNEQFF,15,few,TRBJ2-1,-,TRBV5-1
TGTGCCAGCAGTGAAATAGGGCTAGCGGGAGGGATTGAGCAGTTCTTC,CASSEIGLAGGIEQFF,16,few,TRBJ2-1,TRBD2,TRBV25-1
TGCGCCAGCAGCTCTCGGACGGAGTTGGGGGAGCTGTTTTTT,CASSSRTELGELFF,14,many,TRBJ2-2,-,TRBV5-1
TGTGCCAGCAGAGAGGGACAGGGGGCACCGGATACGCAGTATTTT,CASREGQGAPDTQYF,15,-,TRBJ2-3,TRBD1,TRBV2
TGTGCCAGCATTATGGATACCTACACAGATACGCAGTATTTT,CASIMDTYTDTQYF,14,-,TRBJ2-3,-,TRBV6-2/TRBV6-3
TGTGCCACCAGCAGAGGACGGACCAATCAGCCCCAGCATTTT,CATSRGRTNQPQHF,14,many,TRBJ1-5,-,TRBV15